This TCR beta chain was observed in a study of PD-1 blockade in mismatch repair-deficient tumors. Overall study results and limits: Rapid post-treatment expansion, then contraction, generally preceding radiologic response, marked tumor-resident clones.

Assay: immunoSEQ multiplex PCR; the TCRdb copy retains only in-frame clones and omits some. Of fewer than 100,000 clones in the sample, 81% are singletons; the top ten hold 2.6%. V was trimmed by 5 bases and J by 0 bases, leaving 14 bases between them. This CDR3 is 16 amino acids long. Per the germline V gene, CDR1 is MGHDK and CDR2 is SYGVNS. Details on this clone: The antigen is unknown.

The chain couples TRBV25-1 to TRBJ2-1; D gene unclear. This specimen consisted of peripheral blood, obtained 12 weeks after starting pembrolizumab. This sequence originates from an adult with mismatch repair-deficient cancer. The CDR3 loop reads CASSSMRQSSYNEQFF. CDR3 nucleotide sequence: TGTGCCAGCAGTTCCATGAGACAAAGCTCCTACAATGAGCAGTTCTTC.